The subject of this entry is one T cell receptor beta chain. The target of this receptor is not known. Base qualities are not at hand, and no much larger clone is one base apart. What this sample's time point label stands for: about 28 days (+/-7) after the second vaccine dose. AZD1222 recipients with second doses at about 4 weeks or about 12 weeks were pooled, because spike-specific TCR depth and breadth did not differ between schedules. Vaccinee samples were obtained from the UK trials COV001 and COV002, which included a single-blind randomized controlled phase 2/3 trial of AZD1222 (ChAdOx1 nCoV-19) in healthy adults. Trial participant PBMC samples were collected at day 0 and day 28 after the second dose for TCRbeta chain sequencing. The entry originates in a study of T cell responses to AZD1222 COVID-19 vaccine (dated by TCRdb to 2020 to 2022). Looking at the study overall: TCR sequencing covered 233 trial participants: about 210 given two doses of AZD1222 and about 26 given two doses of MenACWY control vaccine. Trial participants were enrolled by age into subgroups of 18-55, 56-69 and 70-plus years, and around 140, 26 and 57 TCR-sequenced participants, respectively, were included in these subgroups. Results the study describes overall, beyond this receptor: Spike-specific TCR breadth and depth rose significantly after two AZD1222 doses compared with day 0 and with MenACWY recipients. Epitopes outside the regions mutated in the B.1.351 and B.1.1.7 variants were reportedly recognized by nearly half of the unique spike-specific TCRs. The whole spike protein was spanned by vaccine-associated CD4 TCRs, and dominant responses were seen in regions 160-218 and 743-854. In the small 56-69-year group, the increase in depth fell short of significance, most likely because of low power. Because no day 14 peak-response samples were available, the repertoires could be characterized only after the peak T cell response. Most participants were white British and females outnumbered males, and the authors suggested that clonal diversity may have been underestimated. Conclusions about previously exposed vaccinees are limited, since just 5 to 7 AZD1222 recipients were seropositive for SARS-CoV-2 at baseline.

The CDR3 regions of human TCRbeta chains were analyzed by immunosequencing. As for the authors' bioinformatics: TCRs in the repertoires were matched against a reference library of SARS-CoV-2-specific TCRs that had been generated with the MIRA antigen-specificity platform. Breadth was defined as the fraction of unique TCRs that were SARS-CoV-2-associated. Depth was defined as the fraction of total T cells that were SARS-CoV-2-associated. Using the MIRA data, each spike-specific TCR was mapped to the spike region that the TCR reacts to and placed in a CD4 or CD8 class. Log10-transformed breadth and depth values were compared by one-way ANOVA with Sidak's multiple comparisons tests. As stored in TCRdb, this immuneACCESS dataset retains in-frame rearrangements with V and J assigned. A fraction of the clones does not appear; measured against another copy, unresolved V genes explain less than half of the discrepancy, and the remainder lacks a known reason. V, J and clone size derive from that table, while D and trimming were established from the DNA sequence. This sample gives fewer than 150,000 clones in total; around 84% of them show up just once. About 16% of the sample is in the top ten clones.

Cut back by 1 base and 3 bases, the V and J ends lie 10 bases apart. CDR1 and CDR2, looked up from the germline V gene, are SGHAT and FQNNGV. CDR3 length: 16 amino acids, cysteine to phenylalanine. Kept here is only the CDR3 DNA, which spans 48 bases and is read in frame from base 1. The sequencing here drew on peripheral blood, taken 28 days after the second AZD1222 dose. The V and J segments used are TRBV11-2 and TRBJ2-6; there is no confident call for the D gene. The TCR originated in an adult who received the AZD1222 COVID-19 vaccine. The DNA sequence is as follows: TGTGCCAGCAGCTTAGTCGGCAGAAGTGGGGCCAACGTCCTGACTTTC. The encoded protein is CASSLVGRSGANVLTF.